This T cell receptor (beta chain) was identified in a study of T cells after posttransplantation cyclophosphamide. With respect to this clone: No antigen is known for it.

Here immunoSEQ multiplex PCR was the method, and the copy in TCRdb shows in-frame clones only, minus some. Among around 9,400 clones listed, around 90% were seen once. After removal of 5 bases from V and 2 bases from J, the junction contained 9 bases not matched to a gene. This CDR3 comprises 16 residues. Germline values: CDR1 PRHDT, CDR2 FYEKMQ (reference sequence). Study-level results: Skin or GI-infiltrating T cells shared few TRB sequences with blood.

Methotrexate plus calcineurin inhibitor accompanied controls' myeloablative marrow transplants; sampling was 1 year later. This TCR was recovered from a male patient aged 45-60 years who received an allogeneic stem cell transplant from an unrelated donor, was CMV-positive, and had chronic GVHD only. These T cells may partly come from the graft donor. Sequencing was performed on PBMCs, taken just over 440 days after allogeneic stem cell transplant with calcineurin inhibitor and methotrexate. The V gene is TRBV13, the J gene TRBJ2-5; 9 nucleotides agree with TRBD2. The CDR3 here is CASSQRRLAAQETQYF. CDR3 DNA sequence: TGTGCCAGCAGCCAACGAAGACTAGCGGCGCAAGAGACCCAGTACTTC.